The TCR beta chain described here comes from a study of shared clonotypes between healthy human individuals. This clone appeared once. The antigen is undetermined. Other nucleotide sequences from this sample produce the same CDR3. Germline V gene lookup returns CDR1 SGHRS and CDR2 YFSETQ. The CDR3 runs 15 residues. V dropped 0 bases and J dropped 2; count of bases not matched to a gene: 4. Genomic DNA of every subset was divided equally among multiple immunoSEQ plates. Under the authors' procedure: Filtering differed, since immunoSEQ gave only junction sequences and no quality scores. Method: immunoSEQ multiplex PCR; TCRdb's copy keeps in-frame clones and lacks some. Clonal size and the V and J genes are those of that table, whereas D and trimming came from the DNA. Here the sample spans hundreds of thousands of clones, almost 97% being singletons. General study results and limits: The generation probabilities recorded for non-shared clonotypes fell below those of clonotypes shared by all four donors.

The clonotype originates from a woman in her twenties or thirties in good health. The sequencing input was naive CD4+ T cells sorted from blood. Subset noted: CD45RA+ positively selected. The genes are TRBV5-1 and TRBJ2-7; 8 bases agree with TRBD1. Here the CDR3 reads CASSLEGQGAYEQYF. CDR3 nucleotide sequence: TGCGCCAGCAGCTTGGAAGGACAGGGTGCCTACGAGCAGTACTTC.